One T cell receptor beta chain is described in this entry. Its antigen target is currently unknown. A roughly 2.7 ml peripheral blood sample was drawn into PAXgene tubes per donor and stored at -80°C. Without any T cell sorting, total RNA was extracted from whole blood using the PAXgene blood miRNA kit on an automated QIAcube. Peripheral blood from monozygotic twin pairs, either concordant or discordant for inflammatory bowel disease, underwent deep TCRalpha and TCRbeta repertoire profiling that used unique molecular barcoding. For every twin pair, smoking habits were documented, and each individual was categorised as a current, former or never smoker. This sample was taken from a study of monozygotic twins with inflammatory bowel disease (dated by TCRdb to the late 2010s). Regarding the research as a whole: In total, 28 monozygotic twin pairs made up the full study: 19 Danish pairs, all IBD-discordant, plus nine German pairs, of which four were IBD-concordant and five were IBD-discordant. Each individual had, on average, about 151 000 unique TCRalpha sequences and 181 000 unique TCRbeta sequences available for analysis. The search for disease-associated traits relied mainly on comparing IBD patients with their genetically identical healthy co-twins within discordant pairs.

The library was produced with 5' RACE. Each TCR library was prepared from around 3,400 ng of total RNA. For each sample, cDNA synthesis with SMARTScribe reverse transcriptase was split into eight separate reactions. Unique molecular identifiers containing a 6-nucleotide sample barcode were introduced through template switching during cDNA synthesis. TCRalpha and TCRbeta cDNA was amplified in two nested PCRs of approximately 17 and 9 cycles, and bead purification was carried out after each PCR. Before amplification, cDNA was treated with uracil DNA-glycosylase and purified using the QIAquick PCR purification kit. The second PCR was the step at which Illumina TruSeq-compatible adapters and sample-specific barcodes were added. TapeStation and Qubit were used to check library quality and concentration, and roughly 4.8 ng of each library went into the pool. Sequencing of pooled libraries was carried out on an Illumina HiSeq2500 single-index Rapid Run using 2 x 100 bp reads and custom sequencing primers. Turning to the authors' computational methods: UMI-based consensus assembly with MiGEC version 1.2.6 was used to correct PCR and sequencing errors. MiXCR version 2.1.1 was used for V(D)J alignment, clonotype assembly and CDR3 extraction. To normalise gene usage, clonotype sharing and MAIT/NKT TCR abundance, the top 1000, 10 000 and 20 000 clonotypes in each sample were analysed. Diversity was computed as the inverse Simpson index with the vegan R package after downsampling to 27 000 UMIs. Paired Mann-Whitney U tests were applied to discordant twin pairs, and Benjamini-Hochberg correction was used for multiple testing. Once TCRdb had reprocessed the reads, it stored one entry per CDR3 protein sequence and supplied no DNA. These V and J calls are TCRdb output, not the study's own analysis. The sample has roughly 150,000 distinct CDR3 sequences on record. The ten top clones hold roughly 1.2% of the sample.

Measured from the cysteine to the phenylalanine, the CDR3 is 16 residues long. No DNA has been recorded. The germline V gene specifies MNHEY as CDR1 and SVGEGT as CDR2. Study-level results and caveats: Repertoire similarity did not differ between concordant and discordant twins, which could be due to limited statistical power. Measured by the inverse Simpson index, TCRbeta repertoire diversity was lower in IBD patients than in their healthy co-twins. Differing immunosuppressive treatments among patients may have added background noise and inter-individual variability to the repertoires. The results gave no support for a single strong signal or clonotype linked to IBD. The analysis was unable to tell different T cell subtypes apart. Compared with healthy twins, IBD patients had fewer clonotypes in common with other individuals, a difference most pronounced in patients showing signs of disease activity.

This receptor was obtained from a human donor with ulcerative colitis or Crohn's disease, or a healthy co-twin of an affected twin (not recorded which). The sequenced sample consisted of blood. Recombination joined TRBV6-2 or TRBV6-3 with TRBJ2-5; there is no DNA to check the TCRdb D call of TRBD1. The CDR3 is CASSPLGLGVQETQYF.